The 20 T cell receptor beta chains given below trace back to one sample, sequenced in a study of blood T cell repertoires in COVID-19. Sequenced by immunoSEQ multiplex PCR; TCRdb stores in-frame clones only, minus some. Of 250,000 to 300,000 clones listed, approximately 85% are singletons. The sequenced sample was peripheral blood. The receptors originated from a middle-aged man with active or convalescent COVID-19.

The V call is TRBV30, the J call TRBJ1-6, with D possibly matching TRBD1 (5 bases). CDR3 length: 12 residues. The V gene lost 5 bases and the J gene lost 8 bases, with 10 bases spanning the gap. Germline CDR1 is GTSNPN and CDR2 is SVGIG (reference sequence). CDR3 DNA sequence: TGTGCCTGGCGAAGGGGTGATTCACCCCTCCACTTT. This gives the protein CAWRRGDSPLHF.

The CDR3 here is CSASRDNEQFF. Written as DNA, the CDR3 is TGCAGTGCTAGTCGGGACAATGAGCAGTTCTTC. The chain recombines TRBV20-1 with TRBJ2-1; D ambiguous. CDR3 length: 11 residues. V lost 3 bases, J lost 5 bases, and 5 bases lay in between. Germline-derived CDR1 and CDR2 are DFQATT and SNEGSKA (reference sequence).

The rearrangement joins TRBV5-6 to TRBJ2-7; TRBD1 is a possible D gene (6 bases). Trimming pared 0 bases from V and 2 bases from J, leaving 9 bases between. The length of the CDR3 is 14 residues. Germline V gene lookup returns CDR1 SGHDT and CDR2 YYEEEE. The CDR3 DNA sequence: TGTGCCAGCAGCTTGGGGGACACCACCTACGAGCAGTACTTC. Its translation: CASSLGDTTYEQYF.

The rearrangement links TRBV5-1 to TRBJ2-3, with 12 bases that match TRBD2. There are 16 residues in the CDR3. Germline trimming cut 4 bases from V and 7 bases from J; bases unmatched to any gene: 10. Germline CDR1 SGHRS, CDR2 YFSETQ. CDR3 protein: CASSPLAGGPSNTQYF. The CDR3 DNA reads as TGCGCCAGCAGCCCCCTAGCGGGAGGGCCCTCGAATACGCAGTATTTT.

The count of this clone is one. The CDR3 bases are TGCGCCAGCAGTGAGTGGAACAGTCGTGTCACTGAAGCTTTCTTT. This codes for CASSEWNSRVTEAFF. The chain combines TRBV10-1 with TRBJ1-1; unclear D gene. The CDR3 contains 15 residues. With 1 base removed from V and 4 bases from J, the gap between germline ends came to 13 bases. Germline-derived CDR1 and CDR2 are WNHNN and SYGVQD (reference sequence).

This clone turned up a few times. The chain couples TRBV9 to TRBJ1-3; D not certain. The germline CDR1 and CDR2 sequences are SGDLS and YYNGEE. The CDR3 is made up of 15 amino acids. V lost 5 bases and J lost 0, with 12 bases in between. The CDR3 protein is CASSDGRDSGNTIYF. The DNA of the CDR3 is TGTGCCAGCAGTGACGGACGGGACTCTGGAAACACCATATATTTT.

CDR3 residues: CASSLGSGGARNQPQHF. DNA for the CDR3: TGTGCCAGCAGCTTGGGCTCAGGGGGCGCAAGGAATCAGCCCCAGCATTTT. V gene TRBV5-5 combines with J gene TRBJ1-5, with 8 bases matching TRBD1. Germline trimming cut 0 bases from V and 4 bases from J; bases unmatched to any gene: 9. This CDR3 region has 17 residues. Germline V gene data show CDR1 as SGHKS and CDR2 as YYEKEE (reference sequence).

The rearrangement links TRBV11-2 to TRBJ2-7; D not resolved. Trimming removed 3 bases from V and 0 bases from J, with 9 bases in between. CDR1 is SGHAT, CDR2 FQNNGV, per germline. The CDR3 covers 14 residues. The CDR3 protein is CASSLQRHSYEQYF. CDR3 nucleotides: TGTGCCAGCAGCTTGCAGAGACACTCCTACGAGCAGTACTTC.

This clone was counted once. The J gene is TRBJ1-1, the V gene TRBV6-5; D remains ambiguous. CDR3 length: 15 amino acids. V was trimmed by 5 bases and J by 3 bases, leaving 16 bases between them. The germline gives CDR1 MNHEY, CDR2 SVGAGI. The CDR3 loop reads CASSHGVLDHTEAFF. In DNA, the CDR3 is TGTGCCAGCAGTCACGGGGTTTTGGACCACACTGAAGCTTTCTTT.

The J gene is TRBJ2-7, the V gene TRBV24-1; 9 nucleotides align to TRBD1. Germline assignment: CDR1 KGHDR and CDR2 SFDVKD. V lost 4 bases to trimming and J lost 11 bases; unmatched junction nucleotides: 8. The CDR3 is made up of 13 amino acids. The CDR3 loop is CATSDPGTGRKYF. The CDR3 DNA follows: TGTGCCACCAGTGACCCCGGGACAGGGAGGAAGTACTTC.

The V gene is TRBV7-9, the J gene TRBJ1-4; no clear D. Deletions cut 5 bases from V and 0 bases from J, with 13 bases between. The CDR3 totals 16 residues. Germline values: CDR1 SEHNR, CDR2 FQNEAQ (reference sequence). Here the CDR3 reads CASSLRAGATNEKLFF. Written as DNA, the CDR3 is TGTGCCAGCAGCCTGAGGGCAGGTGCAACTAATGAAAAACTGTTTTTT.

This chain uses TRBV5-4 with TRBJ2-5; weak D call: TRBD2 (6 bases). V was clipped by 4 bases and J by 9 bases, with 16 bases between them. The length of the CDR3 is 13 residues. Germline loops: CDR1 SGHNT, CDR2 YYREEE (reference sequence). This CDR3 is CASSPDYAGPQYF. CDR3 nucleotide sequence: TGTGCCAGCAGCCCGGACTACGCAGGGCCCCAGTACTTC.

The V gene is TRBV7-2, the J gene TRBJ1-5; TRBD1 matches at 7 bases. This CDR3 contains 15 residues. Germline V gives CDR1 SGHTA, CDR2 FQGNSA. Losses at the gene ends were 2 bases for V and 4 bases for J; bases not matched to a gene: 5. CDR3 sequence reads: CASSLLGQTNQPQHF. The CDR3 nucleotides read TGTGCCAGCAGCTTATTGGGACAGACTAATCAGCCCCAGCATTTT. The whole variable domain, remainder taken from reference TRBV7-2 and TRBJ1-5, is GAGVSQSPSNKVTEKGKDVELRCDPISGHTALYWYRQSLGQGLEFLIYFQGNSAPDKSGLPSDRFSAERTGGSVSTLTIQRTQQEDSAVYLCASSLLGQTNQPQHFGDGTRLSIL.

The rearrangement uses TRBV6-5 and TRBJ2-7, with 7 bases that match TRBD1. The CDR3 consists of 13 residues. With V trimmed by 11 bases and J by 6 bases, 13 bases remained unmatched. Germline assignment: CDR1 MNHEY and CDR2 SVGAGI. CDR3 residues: CASYSGTALEQYF. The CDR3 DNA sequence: TGTGCCTCCTACTCCGGGACAGCACTCGAGCAGTACTTC.

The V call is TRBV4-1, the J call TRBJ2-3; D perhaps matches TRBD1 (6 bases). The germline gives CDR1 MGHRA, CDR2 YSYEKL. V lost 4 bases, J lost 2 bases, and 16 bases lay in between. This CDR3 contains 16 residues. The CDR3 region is CASSLRTVSDTDTQYF. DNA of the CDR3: TGCGCCAGCAGCCTAAGGACAGTGTCCGACACAGATACGCAGTATTTT.

The DNA of the CDR3 is TGTGCCACCAGTGTCTCTAGCGGGACTTCAGATACGCAGTATTTT. It is translated as CATSVSSGTSDTQYF. The V call is TRBV24-1, the J call TRBJ2-3, with 9 bases aligning to TRBD2. CDR3 length: 15 amino acids. Germline assignment: CDR1 KGHDR and CDR2 SFDVKD. V lost 5 bases and J lost 4; bases outside the gene matches: 6.

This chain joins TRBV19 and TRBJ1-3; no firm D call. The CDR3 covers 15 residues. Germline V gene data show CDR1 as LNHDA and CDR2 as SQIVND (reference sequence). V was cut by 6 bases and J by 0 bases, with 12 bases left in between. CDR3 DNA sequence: TGTGCCAGTAGCGGGATCGGAAACTCTGGAAACACCATATATTTT. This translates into CASSGIGNSGNTIYF. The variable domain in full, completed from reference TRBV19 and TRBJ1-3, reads DGGITQSPKYLFRKEGQNVTLSCEQNLNHDAMYWYRQDPGQGLRLIYYSQIVNDFQKGDIAEGYSVSREKKESFPLTVTSAQKNPTAFYLCASSGIGNSGNTIYFGEGSWLTVV.

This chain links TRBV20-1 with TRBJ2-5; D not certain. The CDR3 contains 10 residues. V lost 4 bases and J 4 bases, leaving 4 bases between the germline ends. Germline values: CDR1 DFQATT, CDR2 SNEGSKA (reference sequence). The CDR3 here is CSATGETQYF. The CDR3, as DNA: TGCAGTGCTACAGGAGAGACCCAGTACTTC.

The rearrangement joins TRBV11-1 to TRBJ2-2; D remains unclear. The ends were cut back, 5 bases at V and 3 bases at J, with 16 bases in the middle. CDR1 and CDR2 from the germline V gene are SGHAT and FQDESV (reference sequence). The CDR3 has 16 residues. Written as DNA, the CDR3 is TGTGCCAGCAGCCCCGAAGTCAGCGCCGACACCGGGGAGCTGTTTTTT. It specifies CASSPEVSADTGELFF.

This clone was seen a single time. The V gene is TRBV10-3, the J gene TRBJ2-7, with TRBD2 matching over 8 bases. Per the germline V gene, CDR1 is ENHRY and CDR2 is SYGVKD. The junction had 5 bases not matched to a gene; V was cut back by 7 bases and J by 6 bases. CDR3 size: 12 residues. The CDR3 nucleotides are TGTGCCATCAAGGACGGGAGGGCCGAGCAGTACTTC. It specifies CAIKDGRAEQYF.